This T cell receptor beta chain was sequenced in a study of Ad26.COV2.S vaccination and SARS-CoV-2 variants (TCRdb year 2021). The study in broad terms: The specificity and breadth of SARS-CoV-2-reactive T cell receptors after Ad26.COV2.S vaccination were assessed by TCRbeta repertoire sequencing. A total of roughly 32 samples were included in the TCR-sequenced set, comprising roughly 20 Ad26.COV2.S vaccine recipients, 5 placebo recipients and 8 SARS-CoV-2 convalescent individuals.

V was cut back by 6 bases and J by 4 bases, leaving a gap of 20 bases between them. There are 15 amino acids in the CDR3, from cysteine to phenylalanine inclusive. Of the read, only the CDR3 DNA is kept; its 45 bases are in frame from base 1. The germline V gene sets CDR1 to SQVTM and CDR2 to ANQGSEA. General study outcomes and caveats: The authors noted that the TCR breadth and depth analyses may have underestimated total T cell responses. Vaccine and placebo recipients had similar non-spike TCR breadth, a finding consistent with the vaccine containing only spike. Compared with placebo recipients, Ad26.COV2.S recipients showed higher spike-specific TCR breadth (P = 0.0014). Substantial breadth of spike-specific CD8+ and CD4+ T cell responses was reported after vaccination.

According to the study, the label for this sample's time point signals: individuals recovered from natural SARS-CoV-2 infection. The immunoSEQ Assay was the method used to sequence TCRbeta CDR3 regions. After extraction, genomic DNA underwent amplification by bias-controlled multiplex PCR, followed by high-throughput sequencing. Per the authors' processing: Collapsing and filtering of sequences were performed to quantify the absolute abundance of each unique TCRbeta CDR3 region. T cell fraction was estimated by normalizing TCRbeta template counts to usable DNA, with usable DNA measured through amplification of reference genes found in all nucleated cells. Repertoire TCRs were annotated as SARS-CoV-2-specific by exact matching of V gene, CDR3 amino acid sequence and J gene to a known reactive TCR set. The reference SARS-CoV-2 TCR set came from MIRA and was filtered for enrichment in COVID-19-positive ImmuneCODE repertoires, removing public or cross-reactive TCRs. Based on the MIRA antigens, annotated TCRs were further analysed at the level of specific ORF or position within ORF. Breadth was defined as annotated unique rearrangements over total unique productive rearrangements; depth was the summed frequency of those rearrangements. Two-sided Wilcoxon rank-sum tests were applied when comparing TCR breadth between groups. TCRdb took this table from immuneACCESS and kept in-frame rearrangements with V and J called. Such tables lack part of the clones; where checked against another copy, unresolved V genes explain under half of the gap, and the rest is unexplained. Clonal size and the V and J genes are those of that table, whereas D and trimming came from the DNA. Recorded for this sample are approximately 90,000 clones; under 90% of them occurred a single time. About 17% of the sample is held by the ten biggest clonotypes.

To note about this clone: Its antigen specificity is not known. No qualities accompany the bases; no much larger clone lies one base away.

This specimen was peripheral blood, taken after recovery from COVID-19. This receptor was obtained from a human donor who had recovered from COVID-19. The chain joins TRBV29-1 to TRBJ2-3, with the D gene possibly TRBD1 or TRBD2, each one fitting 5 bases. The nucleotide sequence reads TGCAGCGTCTGCAGGGAGAGGGCTCACGCAGATACGCAGTATTTT. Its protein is CSVCRERAHADTQYF.